These T cell receptor beta chains were read from a single sample in a study of blood T cell repertoires in COVID-19. Clones were sequenced by immunoSEQ multiplex PCR, and TCRdb holds only the in-frame ones, with some missing. Here the sample spans around 400,000 clones, more than 70% being singletons. Sequencing was carried out using peripheral blood. The receptors stem from a woman under 40 with COVID-19, enrolled during active disease. CDR3s include the opening cysteine and the closing phenylalanine or tryptophan. Fields, in order: J gene, clone size, D gene, V gene, CDR3 DNA, CDR3 protein. A D gene is named only where the DNA matches it firmly. Clone size is given for some rows only: seen once, a few or many times, or a class if the clone is expanded.

j_call: TRBJ1-3
clone_size: once
d_call: TRBD1
v_call: TRBV5-1
cdr3_nt: TGCGCCAGCAGCTTTGACAGGGTGGCAGGGGTCGGAAACACCATATATTTT
cdr3_aa: CASSFDRVAGVGNTIYF

j_call: TRBJ2-3
clone_size: -
d_call: TRBD2
v_call: TRBV19
cdr3_nt: TGTGCCAGTAGTAGGACCACCGGGACTAGCTGGTCTGATACGCAGTATTTT
cdr3_aa: CASSRTTGTSWSDTQYF

j_call: TRBJ1-2
clone_size: -
d_call: -
v_call: TRBV29-1
cdr3_nt: TGCAGCGTTGATACAGAGAGTACCTTC
cdr3_aa: CSVDTESTF

j_call: TRBJ2-2
clone_size: -
d_call: TRBD2
v_call: TRBV10-1
cdr3_nt: TGCGCCAGCAGTGGAAGGCCGGGACTACGAAACACCGGGGAGCTGTTTTTT
cdr3_aa: CASSGRPGLRNTGELFF

j_call: TRBJ2-7
clone_size: once
d_call: TRBD1
v_call: TRBV6-1
cdr3_nt: TGTGCCAGCAGTGAGCCCGGACAGGGGGGTTACGAGCAGTACTTC
cdr3_aa: CASSEPGQGGYEQYF

j_call: TRBJ2-1
clone_size: -
d_call: -
v_call: TRBV5-6
cdr3_nt: TGTGCCAGCAACATCGGACAAGTAGGCTACAATGAGCAGTTCTTC
cdr3_aa: CASNIGQVGYNEQFF

j_call: TRBJ2-7
clone_size: -
d_call: TRBD1
v_call: TRBV6-5
cdr3_nt: TGTGCCAGCAGCTCAGGGGGTGGGACCTACGAGCAGTACTTC
cdr3_aa: CASSSGGGTYEQYF

j_call: TRBJ2-5
clone_size: -
d_call: TRBD1
v_call: TRBV6-5
cdr3_nt: TGTGCCAGTAGAGGGACCGGGACAGGGAGGGAGACCCAGTACTTC
cdr3_aa: CASRGTGTGRETQYF

j_call: TRBJ2-2
clone_size: -
d_call: -
v_call: TRBV24-1
cdr3_nt: TGTGCCACCAGTGATTTTTACGGGTCCAACACCGGGGAGCTGTTTTTT
cdr3_aa: CATSDFYGSNTGELFF

j_call: TRBJ2-1
clone_size: -
d_call: TRBD2
v_call: TRBV28
cdr3_nt: TGTGCCAGCAAAGGAGCGGGGGGATACAATGAGCAGTTCTTC
cdr3_aa: CASKGAGGYNEQFF

j_call: TRBJ2-7
clone_size: -
d_call: TRBD1
v_call: TRBV11-2
cdr3_nt: TGTGCCAGCAGCAGGATTGGGACAGCCTACGAGCAGTACTTC
cdr3_aa: CASSRIGTAYEQYF

j_call: TRBJ2-7
clone_size: -
d_call: -
v_call: TRBV21-1
cdr3_nt: TGTGCCAGCAGCAAAGGGGACCGGGACACCCTCTACGAGCAGTACTTC
cdr3_aa: CASSKGDRDTLYEQYF

j_call: TRBJ2-1
clone_size: -
d_call: -
v_call: TRBV11-3
cdr3_nt: TGTGCCAGCAGCCCTGGCCCAGGGTTTAACAATGAGCAGTTCTTC
cdr3_aa: CASSPGPGFNNEQFF

j_call: TRBJ1-3
clone_size: -
d_call: TRBD1
v_call: TRBV15
cdr3_nt: TGTGCCACCAGCCGGGACAGCGAAGGAAACACCATATATTTT
cdr3_aa: CATSRDSEGNTIYF

j_call: TRBJ2-2
clone_size: -
d_call: -
v_call: TRBV13
cdr3_nt: TGTGCCAGCAGCTTATGGGGCGGGACAGCCGGGGAGCTGTTTTTT
cdr3_aa: CASSLWGGTAGELFF

j_call: TRBJ2-2
clone_size: -
d_call: -
v_call: TRBV10-3
cdr3_nt: TGTGCCATCACGGATAGCGGAGCGAACACCGGGGAGCTGTTTTTT
cdr3_aa: CAITDSGANTGELFF